The 5 T cell receptor beta chains given below trace back to one sample, sequenced in a study of regulatory T cells in long-lasting Graves disease. Assembly of TCR beta libraries relied on iRepertoire HTBI primers together with Arm-PCR of CDR3 regions. One entry per CDR3 protein, called by TCRdb with MiXCR from the multiplex PCR reads. The sample lists around 460,000 distinct CDR3 sequences, approximately 23% seen once, with less than 15% in the top ten. The time point is: persistent/refractory GD, antithyroid drugs over 5 years with positive TRAb. PBMC RNA was the source of the TCR library. The specimen was peripheral blood mononuclear cells (PBMCs), collected when the disease was refractory, from a patient treated with antithyroid drugs. The receptors shown here come from a female donor with Graves disease.

The CDR3 is CASSLFGGPNTGELFF. The CDR3 region has the DNA TGTGCCAGCAGCTTATTTGGGGGACCGAACACCGGGGAGCTGTTTTTT. V and J are TRBV11-3 and TRBJ2-2, with D perhaps being TRBD1 or TRBD2 (5 bases each). V was pared by 2 bases and J by 0 bases, with 10 bases between. The CDR3 is 16 amino acids. Looked up from germline, CDR1 is SGHNT and CDR2 is YENEEA.

This clonotype occurred many times. The chain carries TRBV6-1 and TRBJ2-7; D gene uncertain. V was pared by 0 bases and J by 0 bases, with 9 bases between. Germline CDR1 is MNHNS and CDR2 is SASEGT. The CDR3 sequence is 15 residues long. CDR3 bases: TGTGCCAGCAGTGAAGCAGAGAAGGCCTCCTACGAGCAGTACTTC. Residues: CASSEAEKASYEQYF.

In its sample, this clonotype was seen a few times. The V and J genes are TRBV6-1 and TRBJ1-3; TRBD1 matches at 10 bases. Trimming took 7 bases from V and 2 from J; bases not matched to a gene: 5. The CDR3 is 15 amino acids. The V gene's germline CDR1 is MNHNS and CDR2 SASEGT. The CDR3 region is CASTPGTGAGNTIYF. In DNA, the CDR3 is TGTGCCAGCACCCCCGGGACAGGGGCTGGAAACACCATATATTTT.

The V and J genes are TRBV7-2 and TRBJ1-3; D remains unclear. This CDR3 is 17 amino acids long. Germline CDR1 reads SGHTA; CDR2 reads FQGNSA. The V end lost 0 bases, the J end lost 0 bases, and 12 bases lay between the germline ends. CDR3 amino acids: CASSLAGRVYSGNTIYF. CDR3 coding DNA: TGTGCCAGCAGCTTAGCCGGGAGGGTATACTCTGGAAACACCATATATTTT.

The rearrangement uses TRBV9 and TRBJ1-2; D not resolved. Germline V lookup: CDR1 SGDLS, CDR2 YYNGEE. V lost 3 bases to trimming and J lost 3 bases, with 12 bases between them. The CDR3 has 14 residues. CDR3 coding DNA: TGTGCCAGCAGCGGCCTTGACATTTACTATGGCTACACCTTC. Translation gives CASSGLDIYYGYTF. Full variable domain (outside the CDR3, taken from reference TRBV9 and TRBJ1-2): DSGVTQTPKHLITATGQRVTLRCSPRSGDLSVYWYQQSLDQGLQFLIQYYNGEERAKGNILERFSAQQFPDLHSELNLSSLELGDSALYFCASSGLDIYYGYTFGSGTRLTVV.